Sequencing of this T cell receptor beta chain was carried out in a study of cytomegalovirus exposure and HLA in healthy donors. CDR1 and CDR2 from the germline V gene are MNHEY and SVGAGI. CDR3 size: 14 residues. After removal of 4 bases from V and 5 bases from J, the junction contained 3 bases not matched to a gene. The primer mix had 60 Vbeta and 13 Jbeta primers. The method was immunoSEQ multiplex PCR; TCRdb's version includes in-frame clones alone and lacks a portion of them. Here the sample spans approximately 100,000 clones, roughly three fifths being singletons. This sequence joins TRBV6-5 and TRBJ1-5; TRBD1 matches 9 bases. This receptor was taken from a man aged 55 to 70 in good health and CMV-seronegative. The sample comprised PBMCs. CDR3: CASSLDRGDQPQHF. Written as DNA, the CDR3 is TGTGCCAGCAGTTTAGACAGGGGGGATCAGCCCCAGCATTTT.